The rows below give T cell receptor beta chains drawn from one sample of a study of control samples from healthy donors and cancer patients. Repertoires were generated with immunoSEQ multiplex PCR, while TCRdb's copy carries only in-frame clones and drops some. The data contain 100,000 or so clones, about four fifths of them singletons. The sample consisted of blood. Source of these receptors: a woman aged 50 to 60 in good health. The CDR3 runs from the conserved cysteine through the conserved F or W. Fields, in order: clone size, D gene, J gene, V gene, CDR3 DNA, CDR3 protein. The D gene is left open where the match is weak. Only part of the rows carry a size: once, few, many, or a class if the clone is expanded.

size: few
D: NA
J: TRBJ1-1
V: TRBV7-2
DNA: TGTGCCAGCAGCTCCGTACAGGGAGAGGCTTTCTTT
CDR3: CASSSVQGEAFF

size: once
D: NA
J: TRBJ1-5
V: TRBV7-2
DNA: TGTGCCAGCAGCTCCAACGGTGGAGAGCAGCCCCAGCATTTT
CDR3: CASSSNGGEQPQHF

size: few
D: NA
J: TRBJ2-3
V: TRBV30
DNA: TGTGCCTGCCATGGAGGCACAGATACGCAGTATTTT
CDR3: CACHGGTDTQYF

size: few
D: NA
J: TRBJ2-3
V: TRBV20-1
DNA: TGCAGTGAGACGAGGTCAGATACGCAGTATTTT
CDR3: CSETRSDTQYF

size: NA
D: TRBD2
J: TRBJ2-2
V: TRBV7-2
DNA: TGTGCCAGCAGCTTGGACGGGACTAGCGGGAGGGCCGGGGAGCTGTTTTTT
CDR3: CASSLDGTSGRAGELFF

size: NA
D: TRBD1
J: TRBJ1-6
V: TRBV27
DNA: TGTGCCAGCAGTTTATTAGGGACAGGGTACAATAATTCACCCCTCCACTTT
CDR3: CASSLLGTGYNNSPLHF

size: NA
D: NA
J: TRBJ1-1
V: TRBV7-2
DNA: TGTGCCAGCAGCTTAGGCGGGGGCTCGAACACTGAAGCTTTCTTT
CDR3: CASSLGGGSNTEAFF

size: NA
D: NA
J: TRBJ1-1
V: TRBV28
DNA: TGTGCCAGCAGTTTAGAGCCTGGGACTGAAGCTTTCTTT
CDR3: CASSLEPGTEAFF

size: NA
D: NA
J: TRBJ1-1
V: TRBV12-3/TRBV12-4
DNA: TGTGCCAGCAGTCAACTTACTGAAGCTTTCTTT
CDR3: CASSQLTEAFF

size: NA
D: NA
J: TRBJ1-3
V: TRBV7-6
DNA: TGTGCCAGCAGCTTAATTATCGGCGAGAGCTCTGGAAACACCATATATTTT
CDR3: CASSLIIGESSGNTIYF

size: NA
D: TRBD2
J: TRBJ2-1
V: TRBV18
DNA: TGTGCCAGCTCACCGCGACTAGCGGGAGGGCCGGGGGATGAGCAGTTCTTC
CDR3: CASSPRLAGGPGDEQFF

size: NA
D: TRBD1
J: TRBJ1-6
V: TRBV18
DNA: TGTGCCAGCTCACGGACAGGGGTATATAATTCACCCCTCCACTTT
CDR3: CASSRTGVYNSPLHF

size: NA
D: NA
J: TRBJ1-5
V: TRBV6-2/TRBV6-3
DNA: TGTGCCAGCAGCGAATTCTGGGATAGCAATCAGCCCCAGCATTTT
CDR3: CASSEFWDSNQPQHF

size: NA
D: NA
J: TRBJ1-1
V: TRBV6-2/TRBV6-3
DNA: TGTGCCAGCAGTTACTCCTGGGGTCCGAGTGGCACTGAAGCTTTCTTT
CDR3: CASSYSWGPSGTEAFF

size: NA
D: TRBD1
J: TRBJ1-2
V: TRBV16
DNA: TGTGCCAGCAGCCAATCTGCAGGGGGGAACTATGGCTACACCTTC
CDR3: CASSQSAGGNYGYTF

size: NA
D: NA
J: TRBJ1-4
V: TRBV5-4
DNA: TGTGCCAGCAGCCGCCTTCCACAGGCTAATGAAAAACTGTTTTTT
CDR3: CASSRLPQANEKLFF

size: NA
D: NA
J: TRBJ1-1
V: TRBV5-1
DNA: TGCGCCAGCAGCTTAGGCCCAGGCGGAACTGAAGCTTTCTTT
CDR3: CASSLGPGGTEAFF

size: NA
D: NA
J: TRBJ2-1
V: TRBV7-2
DNA: TGTGCCAGCAGCTTAGCCGCCGGAGCGAATGAGCAGTTCTTC
CDR3: CASSLAAGANEQFF

size: NA
D: NA
J: TRBJ1-1
V: TRBV3-1/TRBV3-2
DNA: TGTGCCAGCAGCCAATTCACAGGGACCACTGAAGCTTTCTTT
CDR3: CASSQFTGTTEAFF

size: few
D: NA
J: TRBJ2-7
V: TRBV11-2
DNA: TGTGCCAGCAGCTTAGCAACCTACGAGCAGTACTTC
CDR3: CASSLATYEQYF

size: NA
D: NA
J: TRBJ1-2
V: TRBV20-1
DNA: TGCAGTGCTAGTCCCCTGACAGGAAACTATGGCTACACCTTC
CDR3: CSASPLTGNYGYTF

size: NA
D: NA
J: TRBJ2-2
V: TRBV11-3
DNA: TGTGCCAGCAGCTTAGCCCCGAACACCGGGGAGCTGTTTTTT
CDR3: CASSLAPNTGELFF